This T cell receptor beta chain was retrieved from a study of blood T cell repertoires in COVID-19. CDR3 size: 14 residues. Germline CDR1 and CDR2: SQVTM and ANQGSEA. The V gene end was trimmed by 5 bases and the J gene end by 1 base; junction bases not matched to a gene: 6. Profiling relied on immunoSEQ multiplex PCR, and the TCRdb table lists in-frame clones only, not all of them. This sample has 90,000 to 120,000 clones, with over 75% found just once. The J gene is TRBJ2-3, the V gene TRBV29-1, with 7 bases identical to TRBD1. The receptor comes from a human donor in a cohort sampled during active COVID-19. The sequencing input was peripheral blood. The CDR3 here is CSVRQQGGTDTQYF. In DNA, the CDR3 is TGCAGCGTTCGCCAGCAGGGGGGCACAGATACGCAGTATTTT.